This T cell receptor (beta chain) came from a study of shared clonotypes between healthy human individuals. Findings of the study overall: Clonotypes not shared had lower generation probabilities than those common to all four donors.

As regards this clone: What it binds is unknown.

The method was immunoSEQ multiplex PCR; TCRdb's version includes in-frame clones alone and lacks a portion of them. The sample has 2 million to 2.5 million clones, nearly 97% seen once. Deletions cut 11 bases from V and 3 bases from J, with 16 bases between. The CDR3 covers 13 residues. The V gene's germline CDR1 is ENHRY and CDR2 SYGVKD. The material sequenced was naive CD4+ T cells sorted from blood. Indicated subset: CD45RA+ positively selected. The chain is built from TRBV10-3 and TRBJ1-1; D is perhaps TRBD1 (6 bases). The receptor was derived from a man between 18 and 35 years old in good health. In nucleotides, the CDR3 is TGTGCCGCTGGGGGGCTTACCTACACTGAAGCTTTCTTT. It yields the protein CAAGGLTYTEAFF.